These 30 T cell receptor beta chains were all obtained from the same sample, sequenced in a study of shared clonotypes between healthy human individuals. Repertoires were generated with immunoSEQ multiplex PCR, while TCRdb's copy carries only in-frame clones and drops some. The sample contains about 980,000 clones, over 60% of which appear only once. Sequenced: memory CD4+ T cells sorted from blood. Subset reported: CD45RA-negative fraction. The source of these receptors is a man younger than 35 in good health.

V is TRBV7-9 and J is TRBJ2-7; no clear D. Germline V gives CDR1 SEHNR, CDR2 FQNEAQ (reference sequence). This CDR3 is 14 amino acids long. V was trimmed by 2 bases and J by 3 bases, leaving 11 bases between them. Here the CDR3 reads CASSLYTPGYEQYF. CDR3 DNA sequence: TGTGCCAGCAGCTTATATACCCCCGGCTACGAGCAGTACTTC.

The V and J genes are TRBV18 and TRBJ2-3; TRBD2 aligns across 8 bases. The CDR3 has 16 amino acids. The trim removed 3 bases at V and 4 bases at J, leaving 9 bases unmatched. Per the germline V gene, CDR1 is KGHSH and CDR2 is LQKENI. CDR3 coding DNA: TGTGCCAGCTCACCGCGTATAGCGGGATGGGCAGATACGCAGTATTTT. Protein: CASSPRIAGWADTQYF.

The chain couples TRBV10-3 to TRBJ1-1, with a tentative D call TRBD1 (5 bases). CDR1 and CDR2 (germline): ENHRY, SYGVKD. CDR3 length equals 11 residues. Trimming removed 8 bases from V and 6 bases from J, with 10 bases in between. The CDR3 bases are TGTGCCATCGCAAGGGGCTCTGAAGCTTTCTTT. It is translated as CAIARGSEAFF.

The chain links TRBV5-1 to TRBJ1-4; the match to TRBD1 covers 8 bases. The CDR3 spans 15 residues. Germline V gene sequence: CDR1 SGHRS, CDR2 YFSETQ. V gave up 1 base and J gave up 7 bases; unmatched junction bases: 6. CDR3 bases: TGCGCCAGCAGCTTGACCAGGGGGCGAGGTGAAAAACTGTTTTTT. Encoded protein: CASSLTRGRGEKLFF. Combining the CDR3 with reference TRBV5-1 and TRBJ1-4 gives the whole variable domain KAGVTQTPRYLIKTRGQQVTLSCSPISGHRSVSWYQQTPGQGLQFLFEYFSETQRNKGNFPGRFSGRQFSNSRSEMNVSTLELGDSALYLCASSLTRGRGEKLFFGSGTQLSVL.

This chain joins TRBV28 and TRBJ1-4; D is unresolved. Trimming took off 2 bases at V and 14 bases at J, with 9 bases between the two ends. CDR3 length: 11 residues. CDR1 is MDHEN and CDR2 is SYDVKM in the germline V gene. The CDR3 protein is CASSLGARLFF. CDR3 DNA sequence: TGTGCCAGCAGTTTAGGCGCGAGGCTGTTTTTT. The full variable domain, with the rest looked up from reference TRBV28 and TRBJ1-4, is DVKVTQSSRYLVKRTGEKVFLECVQDMDHENMFWYRQDPGLGLRLIYFSYDVKMKEKGDIPEGYSVSREKKERFSLILESASTNQTSMYLCASSLGARLFFGSGTQLSVL.

The chain combines TRBV6-5 with TRBJ1-1; 8 nucleotides align to TRBD1. The junction had 7 bases not matched to a gene; V was cut back by 8 bases and J by 5 bases. CDR1 and CDR2 (germline): MNHEY, SVGAGI. The length of the CDR3 is 13 residues. The CDR3 DNA is TGTGCCAGCCAGGGGGCGCGCCGGACTGAAGCTTTCTTT. Its translation is CASQGARRTEAFF.

The sample holds one count of this clone. This chain joins TRBV27 and TRBJ1-6; TRBD1 might be the D (6 bases). Looked up from germline, CDR1 is MNHEY and CDR2 is SMNVEV (reference sequence). CDR3 length equals 16 residues. The V gene lost 4 bases and the J gene lost 7 bases, with 17 bases spanning the gap. The DNA of the CDR3 is TGTGCCAGCAGTTCCCAGCCGGGGCAGGGGAATTCACCCCTCCACTTT. Its protein is CASSSQPGQGNSPLHF.

This clone occurred a few times. V gene TRBV6-6 combines with J gene TRBJ2-1, with no clear D. Germline V gene data show CDR1 as MNHNY and CDR2 as SVGAGI (reference sequence). This CDR3 is built from 11 residues. The germline V and J ends were trimmed by 3 bases and 8 bases, with 5 bases remaining between them. The CDR3 loop reads CASSYMYEQFF. In DNA, the CDR3 is TGTGCCAGCAGTTATATGTATGAGCAGTTCTTC.

CDR3 region: CASGPRGGIQETQYF. Written as DNA, the CDR3 is TGTGCTAGTGGTCCGCGGGGCGGGATTCAAGAGACCCAGTACTTC. The rearrangement links TRBV12-5 to TRBJ2-5, with D perhaps matching TRBD2 (6 bases). V was shortened by 5 bases and J by 2 bases, with 15 bases between the two germline ends. This CDR3 contains 15 residues. CDR1 and CDR2 from the germline V gene are LGHNT and FRNRAP. Based on the CDR3 plus reference TRBV12-5 and TRBJ2-5, the full variable domain is DARVTQTPRHKVTEMGQEVTMRCQPILGHNTVFWYRQTMMQGLELLAYFRNRAPLDDSGMPKDRFSAEMPDATLATLKIQPSEPRDSAVYFCASGPRGGIQETQYFGPGTRLLVL.

V and J are TRBV5-5 and TRBJ1-5, with TRBD1 as a possible D gene (6 bases). Germline CDR1 SGHKS, CDR2 YYEKEE (reference sequence). Trimming pared 0 bases from V and 1 base from J, leaving 8 bases between. The CDR3 has 15 residues. CDR3 residues: CASSLVDSSNQPQHF. The CDR3 coding sequence is TGTGCCAGCAGCTTGGTGGACAGCAGCAATCAGCCCCAGCATTTT.

V gene TRBV5-1 combines with J gene TRBJ2-5; 8 bases are shared with TRBD1. Trimming removed 4 bases from V and 5 bases from J; junction bases left unmatched: 10. From germline, CDR1 is SGHRS and CDR2 YFSETQ. The length of the CDR3 is 15 residues. CDR3 nucleotide sequence: TGCGCCAGCAGCGGTCGACAGGGGTTGGGTGAGACCCAGTACTTC. Translation gives CASSGRQGLGETQYF.

The V and J genes are TRBV2 and TRBJ2-5; D unclear. With 0 bases removed from V and 0 bases from J, the gap between germline ends came to 14 bases. The CDR3 contains 17 residues. Germline CDR1 and CDR2: SNHLY and FYNNEI. CDR3 bases: TGTGCCAGCAGTGAAGCGCTTTCTATGGGGTACCAAGAGACCCAGTACTTC. Protein product: CASSEALSMGYQETQYF.

This clone was seen a single time. V usage is TRBV7-9 and J usage is TRBJ1-4; the D is unclear. V lost 2 bases and J lost 10, with 14 bases in between. Germline values: CDR1 SEHNR, CDR2 FQNEAQ (reference sequence). The length of the CDR3 is 14 residues. DNA for the CDR3: TGTGCCAGCAGCTTAAACGACCGTAGTGGAAAACTGTTTTTT. Protein product: CASSLNDRSGKLFF.

The table lists this clone with a few counts. The chain employs TRBV5-4 and TRBJ2-2; TRBD1 matches 11 bases. Unmatched junction bases numbered 12, after V lost 4 bases and J lost 7 bases. CDR1 is SGHNT and CDR2 is YYREEE in the germline V gene (reference sequence). This CDR3 has 17 amino acids. This CDR3 is CASSPPGQGGGGGELFF. The CDR3 DNA follows: TGTGCCAGCAGCCCCCCGGGACAGGGGGGTGGTGGCGGGGAGCTGTTTTTT.

This clone was seen a few times. The rearrangement links TRBV2 to TRBJ1-3; TRBD1 matches at 7 bases. The V gene's germline CDR1 is SNHLY and CDR2 FYNNEI. The CDR3 has 14 residues. Germline trimming cut 5 bases from V and 6 bases from J; bases unmatched to any gene: 7. CDR3 sequence: CASSKGQIINTIYF. DNA of the CDR3: TGTGCCAGCAGTAAGGGACAGATAATAAACACCATATATTTT.

V gene TRBV5-1 combines with J gene TRBJ2-3; D is possibly TRBD2 (6 bases). Trimming removed 3 bases at V and 0 bases at J, with 17 bases between. The CDR3 loop spans 17 amino acids. Germline lookup yields CDR1 SGHRS and CDR2 YFSETQ. The CDR3 DNA is TGCGCCAGCAGCTGGCGGGCTAGCGCAGGGAGCACAGATACGCAGTATTTT. It yields the protein CASSWRASAGSTDTQYF. Together with reference TRBV5-1 and TRBJ2-3, the CDR3 gives the full variable domain: KAGVTQTPRYLIKTRGQQVTLSCSPISGHRSVSWYQQTPGQGLQFLFEYFSETQRNKGNFPGRFSGRQFSNSRSEMNVSTLELGDSALYLCASSWRASAGSTDTQYFGPGTRLTVL.

The rearrangement uses TRBV11-3 and TRBJ2-2; 7 nucleotides line up with TRBD1. The CDR3 totals 15 residues. CDR1 is SGHNT and CDR2 is YENEEA in the germline V gene. Trimming removed 1 base from V and 5 bases from J; junction bases left unmatched: 4. The chain's CDR3 is CASSLGQGRTGELFF. In nucleotides, the CDR3 is TGTGCCAGCAGCTTAGGACAGGGCCGGACCGGGGAGCTGTTTTTT.

The chain employs TRBV7-8 and TRBJ2-7; no firm D call. CDR1 and CDR2 from the germline V gene are SGHVS and FQNEAQ. CDR3 length: 14 residues. The V and J ends lost 5 bases and 0 bases respectively, with 11 bases between them. CDR3 in amino acids: CASSPPGYSYEQYF. CDR3 nucleotide sequence: TGTGCCAGCAGCCCCCCGGGTTACTCCTACGAGCAGTACTTC.

V usage is TRBV5-1 and J usage is TRBJ1-1; 8 bases align to TRBD1. Germline V lookup: CDR1 SGHRS, CDR2 YFSETQ. V lost 4 bases to trimming and J lost 5 bases; unmatched junction nucleotides: 7. The CDR3 length is 14 residues. Here the CDR3 DNA reads TGCGCCAGCAGCCCGGGACAGGAAAGGACTGAAGCTTTCTTT. Translating gives CASSPGQERTEAFF.

In DNA, the CDR3 is TGTGCCAGCAGCTCTGGACTCGGGAGGTTCAATGAGCAGTTCTTC. This encodes CASSSGLGRFNEQFF. The chain links TRBV7-2 to TRBJ2-1, with TRBD2 identical over 7 bases. There are 15 residues in the CDR3. Germline V gene sequence: CDR1 SGHTA, CDR2 FQGNSA. The trim removed 4 bases at V and 6 bases at J, leaving 9 bases unmatched.

J is TRBJ2-1 and V is TRBV11-3, with D possibly being TRBD1 or TRBD2 (6 bases each). The V gene's germline CDR1 is SGHNT and CDR2 YENEEA. The CDR3 is 13 amino acids. Trimming pared 1 base from V and 9 bases from J, leaving 10 bases between. The chain's CDR3 is CASSLVGGTEQFF. In DNA form, the CDR3 reads TGTGCCAGCAGCTTAGTAGGGGGGACTGAGCAGTTCTTC. Drawing the rest from reference TRBV11-3 and TRBJ2-1, the complete variable domain is EAGVVQSPRYKIIEKKQPVAFWCNPISGHNTLYWYLQNLGQGPELLIRYENEEAVDDSQLPKDRFSAERLKGVDSTLKIQPAELGDSAVYLCASSLVGGTEQFFGPGTRLTVL.

The rearrangement joins TRBV5-6 to TRBJ2-7, with D possibly being TRBD2 (6 bases). CDR3 length: 13 residues. Germline V gene data show CDR1 as SGHDT and CDR2 as YYEEEE. The germline V and J ends were trimmed by 2 bases and 5 bases, with 11 bases remaining between them. As DNA, the CDR3 is TGTGCCAGCAGCTTCCAGGAGGGTCACGAGCAGTACTTC. This codes for CASSFQEGHEQYF.

The chain has TRBV19 and TRBJ1-5; D gene unclear. V was shortened by 5 bases and J by 4 bases, with 6 bases between the two germline ends. The germline V gene has CDR1 LNHDA and CDR2 SQIVND (reference sequence). The CDR3 spans 12 residues. The DNA of the CDR3 is TGTGCCAGTAGTCGGCAGAATCAGCCCCAGCATTTT. This encodes CASSRQNQPQHF.

The rearrangement uses TRBV29-1 and TRBJ2-7; TRBD2 matches at 7 bases. The ends lost 2 bases at V and 6 bases at J; junction bases unmatched: 4. The CDR3 loop spans 12 amino acids. CDR1 is SQVTM and CDR2 is ANQGSEA in the germline V gene. CDR3 nucleotide sequence: TGCAGCGTTGAATACGGGGGGAGCGAGCAGTACTTC. It translates to CSVEYGGSEQYF.

The V and J genes are TRBV30 and TRBJ1-6; a weak D match, TRBD1 (6 bases). V gave up 7 bases and J gave up 7 bases, with 11 bases separating them. CDR1 and CDR2 from the germline V gene are GTSNPN and SVGIG (reference sequence). The CDR3 extends over 12 amino acids. The CDR3 reads CASEGGNSPLHF. The CDR3, as DNA: TGTGCCTCCGAGGGGGGGAATTCACCCCTCCACTTT.

The chain recombines TRBV6-1 with TRBJ1-4; D is unclear. The CDR3 has 13 amino acids. V lost 3 bases and J lost 8, with 10 bases in between. From germline, CDR1 is MNHNS and CDR2 SASEGT. Written as DNA, the CDR3 is TGTGCCAGCAGTGATTCGACACTGGAAAAACTGTTTTTT. Protein sequence: CASSDSTLEKLFF.

The chain carries TRBV25-1 and TRBJ2-3, with 7 bases lining up with TRBD1. This CDR3 region has 16 residues. The V segment lost 1 base and the J segment 2 bases; nucleotides outside the gene matches: 6. Germline CDR1 reads MGHDK; CDR2 reads SYGVNS. CDR3 bases: TGTGCCAGCAGTGAATGGGAGACAGGGACCACAGATACGCAGTATTTT. This codes for CASSEWETGTTDTQYF.

The chain is built from TRBV19 and TRBJ1-5; D is possibly TRBD1 (6 bases). The CDR3 contains 17 residues. The germline gives CDR1 LNHDA, CDR2 SQIVND (reference sequence). The ends were cut back, 3 bases at V and 4 bases at J, with 19 bases in the middle. This CDR3 reads CASSIPRRRGRNQPQHF. CDR3 nucleotides: TGTGCCAGTAGTATTCCCCGTCGTCGGGGGCGGAATCAGCCCCAGCATTTT. The variable domain in full, with the rest retrieved from reference TRBV19 and TRBJ1-5, is DGGITQSPKYLFRKEGQNVTLSCEQNLNHDAMYWYRQDPGQGLRLIYYSQIVNDFQKGDIAEGYSVSREKKESFPLTVTSAQKNPTAFYLCASSIPRRRGRNQPQHFGDGTRLSIL.

This clone was seen a handful of times. The chain carries TRBV15 and TRBJ2-7; TRBD2 aligns across 9 bases. Germline trimming cut 8 bases from V and 7 bases from J; bases unmatched to any gene: 12. The CDR3 contains 14 residues. Germline V gene lookup returns CDR1 LNHNV and CDR2 YYDKDF (reference sequence). Here the CDR3 reads CATGRSGLAGEQYF. In DNA, the CDR3 is TGTGCCACCGGGCGATCGGGTCTAGCGGGGGAGCAGTACTTC.

CDR3 residues: CASSSDLAGIAKNIQYF. The CDR3 DNA reads as TGCGCCAGCAGCTCCGACCTAGCGGGGATAGCCAAAAACATTCAGTACTTC. The rearrangement uses TRBV5-1 and TRBJ2-4, with TRBD2 matching over 9 bases. V trimming: 3 bases; J trimming: 0 bases; junction bases outside the gene matches: 7. The CDR3 sequence is 17 residues long. The germline gives CDR1 SGHRS, CDR2 YFSETQ.